Detailed here is one TCR beta chain. Its target is not known. This CDR3 comprises 14 residues. Trimming cost V 4 bases and J 5 bases; bases outside gene matches: 7. Germline lookup yields CDR1 SGHRS and CDR2 YFSETQ. Sample treatment: around 19 received Ad26.COV2.S at low or high dose, single or two shots; about 5 received placebo; per-sample allocation not given. Collection of samples fell on day 63 after the first vaccine or placebo injection. Within Boston, the person who donated was an adult of 18-55 years. The sample is drawn from a study of Ad26.COV2.S vaccination and SARS-CoV-2 variants. Across the study: Intramuscular Ad26.COV2.S at 5x10^10 or 1x10^11 viral particles.

Study observations and caveats: Spike-specific TCR breadth was greater after Ad26.COV2.S than placebo.

TCRdb's copy holds only in-frame clones and misses some; the assay was immunoSEQ multiplex PCR. The profile shows about 400,000 clones, roughly 90% of them singletons. The sequence derives from a person between 18 and 60 years old who received the Ad26.COV2.S COVID-19 vaccine or a placebo. The gene calls are TRBV5-1 and TRBJ1-2; 8 bases align to TRBD1. The input for sequencing was peripheral blood, taken in a trial of Ad26.COV2.S vaccine versus placebo. CDR3 DNA: TGCGCCAGCAGCGGACAGGGAACCCTTTATGGCTACACCTTC. Encoded protein: CASSGQGTLYGYTF.